Listed below are T cell receptor beta chains from one sample, sequenced in a study of T-cell memory formation after mild COVID-19. TCRdb reprocessed the 5' RACE reads with MiXCR, giving one entry per CDR3 protein. The sample lists 110,000 or so distinct CDR3 sequences, 22% occurring once. The sequencing input was PBMCs or a T cell subset sorted from them (not recorded which). All receptors come from a man younger than 35 who had mild COVID-19 (a few samples of this study predate the infection). Cell type and time point are not known. Each CDR3 is given with its conserved first and last residue. D genes are given only for firm matches. Clone size is given for some rows only: seen once, a few or many times, or a class if the clone is expanded.

clone_size,d_call,j_call,v_call,cdr3_nt,cdr3_aa
few,NA,TRBJ1-5,TRBV6-5,TGTGCCAGCAGTTATTCGGCGGGCAATCAGCCCCAGCATTTT,CASSYSAGNQPQHF
NA,TRBD1,TRBJ2-7,TRBV9,TGTGCCAGCAGCGTCTATCCGACAGGGTACGAGCAGTACTTC,CASSVYPTGYEQYF
NA,TRBD2,TRBJ2-3,TRBV30,TGTGCCTGGAGTGTAACTAGCGCCCACACAGATACGCAGTATTTT,CAWSVTSAHTDTQYF
few,NA,TRBJ2-3,TRBV7-6,TGTGCCAGCAGCTTGAGTCCACGCACAGATACGCAGTATTTT,CASSLSPRTDTQYF
NA,TRBD2,TRBJ2-1,TRBV28,TGTGCCAGCAGAGTTATCCAGCCCGCGGGAGTCAATGAGCAGTTCTTC,CASRVIQPAGVNEQFF
NA,NA,TRBJ2-2,TRBV7-2,TGTGCCAGCAGCCTCCGAAACACCGGGGAGCTGTTTTTT,CASSLRNTGELFF
NA,NA,TRBJ1-6,TRBV5-1,TGCGCCAGCAGCACATCAGGGTTTCCGCTCGATGCCCTCCACTTT,CASSTSGFPLDALHF
NA,NA,TRBJ2-3,TRBV27,TGTGCCAGCAGTTCTGTGGCGGGGTTCGGCACAGATACGCAGTATTTT,CASSSVAGFGTDTQYF
few,NA,TRBJ1-2,TRBV9,TGTGCCAGCAGCGGGATGAGAGGCTACACCTTC,CASSGMRGYTF
few,NA,TRBJ2-4,TRBV10-2,TGCGCCAGCAGTGAAGGGGGGTCCGTCCGGTACTTC,CASSEGGSVRYF
NA,NA,TRBJ2-2,TRBV4-1,TGCGCCAGCAGCCAGGTGAAGGTGGACGTCACCGGGGAGCTGTTTTTT,CASSQVKVDVTGELFF
NA,NA,TRBJ2-3,TRBV7-9,TGTGCCAGCCCAGGGGCCACAGGATCGGATACGCAGTATTTT,CASPGATGSDTQYF
NA,TRBD1,TRBJ2-7,TRBV7-9,TGTGCCAGCAGCCCTCCGGGACAGTCCTACGAGCAGTACTTC,CASSPPGQSYEQYF
few,NA,TRBJ1-2,TRBV5-1,TGCGCCAGCAGAGACCCACAGGGACCCGATGGCTACACCTTC,CASRDPQGPDGYTF
few,NA,TRBJ1-3,TRBV4-3,TGCGCCAGCAGCCAAGATGGGGCCTCTGGAAACACCATATATTTT,CASSQDGASGNTIYF
few,NA,TRBJ2-1,TRBV15,TGTGCCACCGGCCAGGGGGGCGGAAGTAATGAGCAGTTCTTC,CATGQGGGSNEQFF
NA,TRBD1,TRBJ2-7,TRBV5-1,TGCGCCAGCAGCGTACGCCTTGGACAGGGTACGAGCTCCTACGAGCAGTACTTC,CASSVRLGQGTSSYEQYF
NA,TRBD1,TRBJ1-1,TRBV6-6,TGTGCCAGCTCGGCCGGGACAGGGATTGAAGCTTTCTTT,CASSAGTGIEAFF
few,TRBD1,TRBJ2-7,TRBV9,TGTGCCAGCAGCAGAGACAGGGGGCAGTACTTC,CASSRDRGQYF
NA,NA,TRBJ1-1,TRBV29-1,TGCAGCGGAGGCACTGAAGCTTTCTTT,CSGGTEAFF
NA,TRBD2,TRBJ2-1,TRBV4-1,TGCGCCAGCAGCCAAGGAGCGGGGGGCAACAATGAGCAGTTCTTC,CASSQGAGGNNEQFF
NA,NA,TRBJ2-2,TRBV7-6,TGTGCCAGCAGCTTAGCCCGGGCCCTCACCGGGGAGCTGTTTTTT,CASSLARALTGELFF
few,NA,TRBJ1-2,TRBV29-1,TGCAGCGTTGAGTCCCGGACTGGGAAGAACTATGGCTACACCTTC,CSVESRTGKNYGYTF
NA,NA,TRBJ2-5,TRBV10-3,TGTGCCATCAGTGATAGACGAAGCCAAGAGACCCAGTACTTC,CAISDRRSQETQYF
few,TRBD2,TRBJ2-1,TRBV20-1,TGCAGTGCTAGCCAGGCGGGGGGGTGGTCCCGTCACAATGAGCAGTTCTTC,CSASQAGGWSRHNEQFF
few,NA,TRBJ1-1,TRBV3-1,TGTGCCAGCAGCCAAGCCCGACAGACCTTCAGGGGAACTGAAGCTTTCTTT,CASSQARQTFRGTEAFF
NA,TRBD2,TRBJ2-7,TRBV7-2,TGTGCCAGCAGCCCCCTAGCGGGGGCCTACGAGCAGTACTTC,CASSPLAGAYEQYF
NA,TRBD2,TRBJ2-5,TRBV19,TGTGCCAGTAGTTCCCGTCCGGGACTAGCGGGCCAAGAGACCCAGTACTTC,CASSSRPGLAGQETQYF
NA,TRBD2,TRBJ2-4,TRBV4-3,TGCGCCAGCAGCCAAGATACGGACCGCGGGGGGCTGATGAACATTCAGTACTTC,CASSQDTDRGGLMNIQYF
NA,TRBD2,TRBJ2-1,TRBV12-3/TRBV12-4,TGTGCCAGCAGGCCCGGGGGCGGGGGGGTCAATGAGCAGTTCTTC,CASRPGGGGVNEQFF
NA,NA,TRBJ2-5,TRBV12-3/TRBV12-4,TGTGCCAGCAAATCATCGGATAACCAAGAGACCCAGTACTTC,CASKSSDNQETQYF
NA,NA,TRBJ1-1,TRBV6-5,TGTGCCAGCAGTATTTGGGGGGCTGGCACTGAAGCTTTCTTT,CASSIWGAGTEAFF
NA,NA,TRBJ2-7,TRBV7-6,TGTGCCAGCAGCTTGAATCAGGGGATTGGGTACGAGCAGTACTTC,CASSLNQGIGYEQYF